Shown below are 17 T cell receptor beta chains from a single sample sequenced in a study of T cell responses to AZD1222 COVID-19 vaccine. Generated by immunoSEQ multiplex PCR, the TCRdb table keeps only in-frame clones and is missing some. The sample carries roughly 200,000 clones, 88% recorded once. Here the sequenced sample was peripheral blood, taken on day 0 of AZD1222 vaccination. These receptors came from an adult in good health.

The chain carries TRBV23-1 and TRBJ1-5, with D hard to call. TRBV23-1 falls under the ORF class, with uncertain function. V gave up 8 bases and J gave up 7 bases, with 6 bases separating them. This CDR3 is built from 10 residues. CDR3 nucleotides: TGCGCCAGCGCCGGGCAGCCCCAGCATTTT. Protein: CASAGQPQHF.

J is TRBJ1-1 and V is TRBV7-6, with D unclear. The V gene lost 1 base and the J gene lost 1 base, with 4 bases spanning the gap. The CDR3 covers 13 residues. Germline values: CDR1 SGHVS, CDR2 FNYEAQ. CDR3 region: CASSLGANTEAFF. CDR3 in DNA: TGTGCCAGCAGCTTAGGTGCGAACACTGAAGCTTTCTTT.

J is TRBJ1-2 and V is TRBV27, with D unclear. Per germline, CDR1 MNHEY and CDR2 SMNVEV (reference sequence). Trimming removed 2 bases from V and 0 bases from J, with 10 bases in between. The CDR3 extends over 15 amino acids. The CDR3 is CASSLIVVPNYGYTF. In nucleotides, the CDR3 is TGTGCCAGCAGTTTAATAGTCGTCCCTAACTATGGCTACACCTTC.

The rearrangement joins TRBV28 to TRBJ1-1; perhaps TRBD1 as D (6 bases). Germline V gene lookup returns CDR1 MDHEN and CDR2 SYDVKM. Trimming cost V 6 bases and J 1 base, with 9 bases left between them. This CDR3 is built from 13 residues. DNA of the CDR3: TGTGCCAGCAGCGAGGGGGAGAACACTGAAGCTTTCTTT. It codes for CASSEGENTEAFF.

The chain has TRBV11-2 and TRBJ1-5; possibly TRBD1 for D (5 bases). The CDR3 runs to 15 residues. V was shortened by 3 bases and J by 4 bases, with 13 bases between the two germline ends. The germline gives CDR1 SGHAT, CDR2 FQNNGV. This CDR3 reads CASSFTGSSNQPQHF. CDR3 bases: TGTGCCAGCAGCTTTACAGGATCGAGTAATCAGCCCCAGCATTTT.

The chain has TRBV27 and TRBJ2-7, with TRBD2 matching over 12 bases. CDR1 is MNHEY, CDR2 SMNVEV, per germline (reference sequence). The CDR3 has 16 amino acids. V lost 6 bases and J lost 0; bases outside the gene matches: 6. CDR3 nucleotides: TGTGCCAGCAGGAGGCCACTAGCGGGGGGCTCCTACGAGCAGTACTTC. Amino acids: CASRRPLAGGSYEQYF.

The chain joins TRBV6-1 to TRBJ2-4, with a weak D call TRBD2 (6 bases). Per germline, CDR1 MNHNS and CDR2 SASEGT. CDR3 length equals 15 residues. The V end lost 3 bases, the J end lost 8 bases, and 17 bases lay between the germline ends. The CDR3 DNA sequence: TGTGCCAGCAGTGAGCTCGCGGGAATTGAGGACATTCAGTACTTC. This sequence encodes CASSELAGIEDIQYF.

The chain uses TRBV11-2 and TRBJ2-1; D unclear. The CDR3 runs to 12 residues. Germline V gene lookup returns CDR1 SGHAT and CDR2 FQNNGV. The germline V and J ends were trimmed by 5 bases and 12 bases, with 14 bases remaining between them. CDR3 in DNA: TGTGCCAGCAGCACAGAGTTGAGTCGGCAGTTCTTC. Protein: CASSTELSRQFF.

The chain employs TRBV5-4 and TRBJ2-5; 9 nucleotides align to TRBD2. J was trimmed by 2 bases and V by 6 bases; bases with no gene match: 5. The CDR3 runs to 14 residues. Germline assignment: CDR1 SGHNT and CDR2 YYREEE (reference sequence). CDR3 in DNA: TGTGCCAGCACCTTAGCGGGGGTACAAGAGACCCAGTACTTC. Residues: CASTLAGVQETQYF.

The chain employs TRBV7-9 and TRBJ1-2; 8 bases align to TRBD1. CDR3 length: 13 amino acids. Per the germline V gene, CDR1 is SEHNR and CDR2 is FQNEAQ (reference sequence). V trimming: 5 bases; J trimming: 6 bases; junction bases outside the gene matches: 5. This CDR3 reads CASSASGGDGYTF. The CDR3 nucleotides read TGTGCCAGCAGCGCCTCAGGGGGCGATGGCTACACCTTC.

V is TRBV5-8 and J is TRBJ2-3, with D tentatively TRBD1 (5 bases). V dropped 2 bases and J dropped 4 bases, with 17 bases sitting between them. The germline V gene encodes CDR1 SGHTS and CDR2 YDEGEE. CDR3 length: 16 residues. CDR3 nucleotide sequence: TGTGCCAGCAGCTTTGGTATCGCAGGGCTCGCAGATACGCAGTATTTT. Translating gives CASSFGIAGLADTQYF.

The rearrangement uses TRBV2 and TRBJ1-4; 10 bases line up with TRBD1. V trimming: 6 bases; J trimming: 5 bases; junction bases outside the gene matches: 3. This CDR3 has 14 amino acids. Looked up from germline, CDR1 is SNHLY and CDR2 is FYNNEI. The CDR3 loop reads CASSSDRGNEKLFF. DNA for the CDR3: TGTGCCAGCAGCTCGGACAGGGGGAATGAAAAACTGTTTTTT.

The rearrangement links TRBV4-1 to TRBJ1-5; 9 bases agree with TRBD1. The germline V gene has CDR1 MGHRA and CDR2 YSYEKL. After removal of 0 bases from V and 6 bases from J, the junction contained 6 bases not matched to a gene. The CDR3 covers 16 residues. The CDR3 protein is CASSQDTGGGSQPQHF. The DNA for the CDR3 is TGCGCCAGCAGCCAAGACACAGGGGGCGGGAGTCAGCCCCAGCATTTT.

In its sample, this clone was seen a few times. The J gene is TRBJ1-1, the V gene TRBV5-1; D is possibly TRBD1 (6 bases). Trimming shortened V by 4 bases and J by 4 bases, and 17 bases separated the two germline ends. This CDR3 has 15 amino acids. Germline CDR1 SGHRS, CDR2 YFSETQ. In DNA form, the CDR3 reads TGCGCCAGCAGCGTACTGGGGGCGGCGAGCACTGAAGCTTTCTTT. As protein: CASSVLGAASTEAFF.

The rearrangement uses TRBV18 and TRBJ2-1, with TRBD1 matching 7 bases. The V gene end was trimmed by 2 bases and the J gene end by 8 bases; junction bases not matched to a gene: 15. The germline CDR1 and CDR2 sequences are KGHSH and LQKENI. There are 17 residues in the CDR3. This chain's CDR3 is CASSPFALEGGGHEQFF. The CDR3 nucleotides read TGTGCCAGCTCACCATTCGCCCTCGAAGGGGGCGGACATGAGCAGTTCTTC.

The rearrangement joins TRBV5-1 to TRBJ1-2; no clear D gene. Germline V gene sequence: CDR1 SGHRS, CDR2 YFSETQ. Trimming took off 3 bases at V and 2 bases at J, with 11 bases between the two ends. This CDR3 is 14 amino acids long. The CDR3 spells CASSSDGQNYGYTF. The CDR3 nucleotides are TGCGCCAGCAGCTCGGACGGCCAGAACTATGGCTACACCTTC.

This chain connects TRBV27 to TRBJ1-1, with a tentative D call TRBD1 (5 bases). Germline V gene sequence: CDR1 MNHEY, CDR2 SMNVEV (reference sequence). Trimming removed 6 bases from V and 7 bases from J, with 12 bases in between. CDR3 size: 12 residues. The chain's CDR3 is CASRDTGNEAFF. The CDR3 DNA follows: TGTGCCAGCAGGGACACCGGGAATGAAGCTTTCTTT.